The rows below give T cell receptor beta chains drawn from one sample of a study of T cell responses to AZD1222 COVID-19 vaccine. Only in-frame clones appear in the TCRdb table, and some are missing; sequencing was by immunoSEQ multiplex PCR. This table holds roughly 120,000 clones, around 89% found once. The material sequenced was peripheral blood, taken on day 0 of AZD1222 vaccination. All receptors derive from an adult in good health. CDR3s include the opening cysteine and the closing phenylalanine or tryptophan. The order of the fields is V gene, CDR3 length, D gene, clone size, J gene, CDR3 DNA, CDR3 protein. D genes are given only for firm matches. Not all rows give a size; the values are once, few, many and, for expanded clones, a class.

TRBV7-2	14	-	-	TRBJ1-5	TGTGCCAGCAGCTTAGCGTTAAGCAATCAGCCCCAGCATTTT	CASSLALSNQPQHF
TRBV19	16	-	few	TRBJ2-2	TGTGCCAGTAGTATCAATCGCGGGCCGAACACCGGGGAGCTGTTTTTT	CASSINRGPNTGELFF
TRBV5-5	13	-	-	TRBJ2-5	TGTGCCAGCAGCTGGACAAGCCAAGAGACCCAGTACTTC	CASSWTSQETQYF
TRBV7-2	14	-	-	TRBJ1-3	TGTGCCAGCAGCACGGGACGCTCTGGAAACACCATATATTTT	CASSTGRSGNTIYF
TRBV6-2/TRBV6-3	14	-	-	TRBJ1-1	TGTGCCAGCAGTTCCTGGACGGGGAACACTGAAGCTTTCTTT	CASSSWTGNTEAFF
TRBV6-5	14	-	-	TRBJ1-1	TGTGCCAGCAGTTACAGGGGCGGGGGAAGGGAAGCTTTCTTT	CASSYRGGGREAFF
TRBV6-1	15	-	-	TRBJ1-6	TGTGCCAGCAGTGAGAGCAGGGCCTATAATTCACCCCTCCACTTT	CASSESRAYNSPLHF
TRBV7-9	11	-	-	TRBJ1-1	TGTGCCAGCTCAGGTTTGGCTGAAGCTTTCTTT	CASSGLAEAFF
TRBV11-2	15	TRBD2	-	TRBJ2-3	TGTGCCAGCAGCTTAGATGGGCAGCGGGGAGATACGCAGTATTTT	CASSLDGQRGDTQYF
TRBV7-2	16	TRBD1	-	TRBJ1-3	TGTGCCAGCAGCTTGGACCCGGGGACAGGGGGAAACACCATATATTTT	CASSLDPGTGGNTIYF
TRBV9	18	-	-	TRBJ1-3	TGTGCCAGCAGCGTAGCCCCCTGGACACCCAGCTCTGGAAACACCATATATTTT	CASSVAPWTPSSGNTIYF
TRBV5-1	19	TRBD1	-	TRBJ1-3	TGCGCCAGCAGCTCTGCGGGAATCGGGACAGGGGGCGATGGAAACACCATATATTTT	CASSSAGIGTGGDGNTIYF
TRBV6-5	14	-	-	TRBJ1-5	TGTGCCAGCAGTATACAGGATCTAGATCAGCCCCAGCATTTT	CASSIQDLDQPQHF
TRBV4-2	15	-	-	TRBJ2-7	TGTGCCAGCAGCCAAGAAGGTCAGGGGACCAACGAGCAGTACTTC	CASSQEGQGTNEQYF
TRBV12-3/TRBV12-4	13	TRBD2	-	TRBJ2-2	TGTGCCAGCAGCCTGGGGGGGACCGGGGAGCTGTTTTTT	CASSLGGTGELFF
TRBV5-5	16	-	-	TRBJ1-1	TGTGCCAGCAGCTTTGGAATCGGGCAGATGAACACTGAAGCTTTCTTT	CASSFGIGQMNTEAFF
TRBV4-3	14	-	-	TRBJ1-2	TGCGCCAGCAGTGCAGGGGCCGACAACTATGGCTACACCTTC	CASSAGADNYGYTF
TRBV7-9	20	-	-	TRBJ2-5	TGTGCCAGCAGCACCCGAAAGCGCCCAGGCGATGAAATGTACCAAGAGACCCAGTACTTC	CASSTRKRPGDEMYQETQYF
TRBV5-4	16	TRBD2	-	TRBJ2-3	TGTGCCAGCAGCAAGGGGACTAGCGGGGGGCAGGGTACGCAGTATTTT	CASSKGTSGGQGTQYF
TRBV4-3	16	TRBD2	-	TRBJ2-7	TGCGCCAGCAGCCAAGGCACTAGCGGGGGAAGTTACGAGCAGTACTTC	CASSQGTSGGSYEQYF
TRBV11-2	15	-	-	TRBJ1-2	TGTGCCAGCAGCTTAGATTTTTCGGTGAACTATGGCTACACCTTC	CASSLDFSVNYGYTF
TRBV27	15	-	-	TRBJ1-2	TGTGCCAGCAGTTTATCGTTAGGGTCGGGGTATGGCTACACCTTC	CASSLSLGSGYGYTF
TRBV4-3	14	-	-	TRBJ2-3	TGCGCCAGCAGCCAAGCGAATGAGATGGATACGCAGTATTTT	CASSQANEMDTQYF
TRBV5-8	14	-	-	TRBJ1-2	TGTGCCAGAGACACGTGGGTAGGAACCTATGGCTACACCTTC	CARDTWVGTYGYTF
TRBV4-1	15	-	-	TRBJ2-1	TGCGCCAGCAGCCAACTACTCGCGCCGGGGAATGAGCAGTTCTTC	CASSQLLAPGNEQFF
TRBV7-9	15	-	-	TRBJ1-4	TGTGCCAGCGTACCGGCAGGGCAAGGGAATGAAAAACTGTTTTTT	CASVPAGQGNEKLFF
TRBV18	15	-	once	TRBJ2-3	TGTGCCAGCTCACCATCGGCGGGTAGCACAGATACGCAGTATTTT	CASSPSAGSTDTQYF
TRBV6-1	17	-	-	TRBJ1-1	TGTGCCAGCAGTGGGATCGGGGCCAGAATTATGAACACTGAAGCTTTCTTT	CASSGIGARIMNTEAFF
TRBV12-3/TRBV12-4	13	-	-	TRBJ1-1	TGTGCCAGCAGTCGAGGGGGGAACACTGAAGCTTTCTTT	CASSRGGNTEAFF
TRBV5-1	15	TRBD1	-	TRBJ2-7	TGCGCCAGCAGCCTAGGTGGGACAGGGTCCTACGAGCAGTACTTC	CASSLGGTGSYEQYF
TRBV27	15	-	-	TRBJ1-5	TGTGCCAGCAGTTTAATGTCCGATAGCAATCAGCCCCAGCATTTT	CASSLMSDSNQPQHF
TRBV5-1	16	-	-	TRBJ1-1	TGCGCCAGCAGCGGTGGGGGGGCCAGGGTTAGCACTGAAGCTTTCTTT	CASSGGGARVSTEAFF
TRBV11-2	16	-	once	TRBJ2-1	TGTGCCAGCAGCTACAGTCGACTCACGTCGGGGAATGAGCAGTTCTTC	CASSYSRLTSGNEQFF
TRBV7-2	14	-	-	TRBJ1-2	TGTGCCAGCGTCAGGGGAGGAAACAACTATGGCTACACCTTC	CASVRGGNNYGYTF
TRBV25-1	14	-	-	TRBJ2-5	TGTGCCAGCAGTGACGGGACCCCGCGCGAGACCCAGTACTTC	CASSDGTPRETQYF
TRBV15	14	TRBD1	-	TRBJ2-5	TGTGCCACCAGCAGGCGGGACAGGGGGGAGACCCAGTACTTC	CATSRRDRGETQYF
TRBV10-1	16	TRBD1	-	TRBJ2-5	TGCGCCAGCAGTAATGGGGACAGGGTGAGAGGGGAGACCCAGTACTTC	CASSNGDRVRGETQYF
TRBV29-1	12	-	-	TRBJ1-1	TGCAGCGTCAGGGCCACGGACACTGAAGCTTTCTTT	CSVRATDTEAFF
TRBV12-3/TRBV12-4	11	-	-	TRBJ1-3	TGTGCCAGCAGTTACGGAAACACCATATATTTT	CASSYGNTIYF
TRBV7-6	15	-	-	TRBJ2-1	TGTGCCAGCAGCTTAGCTTTTGGTAGCCACAATGAGCAGTTCTTC	CASSLAFGSHNEQFF
TRBV11-2	13	-	once	TRBJ1-2	TGTGCCAGCAGCCCAGACACTAACTATGGCTACACCTTC	CASSPDTNYGYTF
TRBV14	14	-	-	TRBJ1-3	TGTGCCAGCAGCCCTAACCTCTCTGGAAACACCATATATTTT	CASSPNLSGNTIYF
TRBV6-2/TRBV6-3	14	TRBD1	-	TRBJ2-3	TGTGCCAGCAGTATCAGGGGGCAAGTAGATACGCAGTATTTT	CASSIRGQVDTQYF
TRBV6-5	14	-	few	TRBJ1-6	TGTGCCAGTCTGGGAGGCTTTTCGAATTCACCCCTCCACTTT	CASLGGFSNSPLHF
TRBV28	11	-	-	TRBJ2-1	TGTGCCAGCAGTCTACTATATGAGCAGTTCTTC	CASSLLYEQFF
TRBV11-2	13	-	-	TRBJ1-3	TGTGCCAGTGCGCCTGGCTCTGGAAACACCATATATTTT	CASAPGSGNTIYF
TRBV5-8	15	-	-	TRBJ2-1	TGTGCCAGCAGCTTGGCCGTGGCTAGGGACAATGAGCAGTTCTTC	CASSLAVARDNEQFF
TRBV12-3/TRBV12-4	12	-	-	TRBJ1-3	TGTGCCACCCGAGAAGGGTGGAGCACCATATATTTT	CATREGWSTIYF
TRBV18	13	-	-	TRBJ1-6	TGTGCCAGCTCACCACGTACAGGCGATCCCCTCCACTTT	CASSPRTGDPLHF
TRBV24-1	15	TRBD1	-	TRBJ2-1	TGTGCCACCAGTGATCCGGGACAGGGGGCTAATGAGCAGTTCTTC	CATSDPGQGANEQFF
TRBV4-2	14	-	-	TRBJ1-2	TGTGCCAGCAGCCAGGGGGTAGGCACCTATGGCTACACCTTC	CASSQGVGTYGYTF
TRBV18	17	TRBD2	-	TRBJ2-3	TGTGCCAGCTCACTTCGGACTAGCGGGCATAGCACAGATACGCAGTATTTT	CASSLRTSGHSTDTQYF
TRBV12-3/TRBV12-4	13	-	once	TRBJ2-1	TGTGCCAGCTATGTTAGGGGGAATGATGAGCAGTTCTTC	CASYVRGNDEQFF
TRBV7-2	15	-	-	TRBJ1-1	TGTGCCAGCAGCTTAGTGGGGCGCATGAACACTGAAGCTTTCTTT	CASSLVGRMNTEAFF
TRBV7-6	15	-	-	TRBJ1-1	TGTGCCAGCAGCTTACTGGGTGGAGGCAACACTGAAGCTTTCTTT	CASSLLGGGNTEAFF
TRBV5-6	14	-	-	TRBJ1-5	TGTGCCAGCAGCACCGTCAGGGGAGGACAGCCCCAGCATTTT	CASSTVRGGQPQHF
TRBV7-2	16	-	few	TRBJ1-5	TGTGCCAGCAGCTTAGCGCGGTCAGAAATCAATCAGCCCCAGCATTTT	CASSLARSEINQPQHF